Listed here are 6 T cell receptor beta chains from one sample, sequenced in a study of blood T cell repertoires in COVID-19. Using immunoSEQ multiplex PCR, the repertoire was profiled, and TCRdb retains in-frame clones only, with some absent. Of about 210,000 clones listed, about 83% were seen once; the top ten hold roughly 7.6%. The specimen sequenced was peripheral blood. The receptors shown here come from a woman between 50 and 59 years old with active or convalescent COVID-19.

This sequence joins TRBV27 and TRBJ2-2, with D unclear. Germline V gene lookup returns CDR1 MNHEY and CDR2 SMNVEV (reference sequence). There are 14 residues in the CDR3. V lost 4 bases and J 3 bases, leaving 9 bases between the germline ends. The CDR3, as DNA: TGTGCCAGCAGTTCCCCTCCGGACACCGGGGAGCTGTTTTTT. It encodes CASSSPPDTGELFF.

The rearrangement uses TRBV6-1 and TRBJ1-3; D is ambiguous. Trimming took 2 bases from V and 4 from J, leaving 9 bases between them. The CDR3 totals 14 residues. The germline V gene has CDR1 MNHNS and CDR2 SASEGT. CDR3 amino acids: CASSEFVRGNTIYF. CDR3 DNA sequence: TGTGCCAGCAGTGAATTCGTGCGCGGAAACACCATATATTTT.

The rearrangement joins TRBV9 to TRBJ1-5; D gene unclear. The CDR3 is made up of 15 amino acids. CDR1 is SGDLS and CDR2 is YYNGEE in the germline V gene. V dropped 0 bases and J dropped 3 bases, with 10 bases sitting between them. The CDR3 region has the DNA TGTGCCAGCAGCGTAGGAGGGTCAGACAATCAGCCCCAGCATTTT. Amino acids: CASSVGGSDNQPQHF.

This chain's CDR3 is CASSGGAGLAYGYTF. The CDR3 coding sequence is TGTGCCAGCAGCGGGGGGGCGGGACTGGCCTATGGCTACACCTTC. The chain joins TRBV7-8 to TRBJ1-2, with D perhaps TRBD1 (6 bases). Trimming removed 5 bases from V and 4 bases from J, with 17 bases in between. In germline, CDR1 is SGHVS, CDR2 FQNEAQ. CDR3 size: 15 residues. The full variable domain, with the rest looked up from reference TRBV7-8 and TRBJ1-2, is GAGVSQSPRYKVAKRGQDVALRCDPISGHVSLFWYQQALGQGPEFLTYFQNEAQLDKSGLPSDRFFAERPEGSVSTLKIQRTQQEDSAVYLCASSGGAGLAYGYTFGSGTRLTVV.

V and J are TRBV7-2 and TRBJ1-3; D perhaps matches TRBD1 (5 bases). V lost 1 base to trimming and J lost 4 bases, with 17 bases between them. CDR3 size: 17 residues. Germline V gene lookup returns CDR1 SGHTA and CDR2 FQGNSA. In nucleotides, the CDR3 is TGTGCCAGCAGCTTAGTCGGTATGGGAGGGGCCGGAAACACCATATATTTT. Its translation: CASSLVGMGGAGNTIYF. Filled out from reference TRBV7-2 and TRBJ1-3, the complete variable domain reads GAGVSQSPSNKVTEKGKDVELRCDPISGHTALYWYRQSLGQGLEFLIYFQGNSAPDKSGLPSDRFSAERTGGSVSTLTIQRTQQEDSAVYLCASSLVGMGGAGNTIYFGEGSWLTVV.

The chain combines TRBV15 with TRBJ2-1; 9 bases line up with TRBD2. The V and J ends lost 5 bases and 2 bases, in that order; junction bases with no gene match: 4. The CDR3 contains 15 residues. Germline values: CDR1 LNHNV, CDR2 YYDKDF (reference sequence). The CDR3 DNA reads TGTGCCACCAGCGGGGGACTAGCAGCCTACAATGAGCAGTTCTTC. This translates into CATSGGLAAYNEQFF.